This T cell receptor (beta chain) was sequenced for a study of early T cells in non-severe SARS-CoV-2 infection. Study information: It was bulk RNA from unsorted whole blood that was sequenced, and the chains were unpaired. Study outcomes and limitations: CD4 and private specificities were missed by VDJdb matching, which favored anti-spike CD8 responses.

Unique molecular identifiers (one per individual cDNA molecule) were attached. TCRdb re-derived calls from the 5' RACE reads in MiXCR, one entry per CDR3 protein. The table lists roughly 23,000 distinct CDR3 sequences, 5.7% of them singletons, with roughly 15% in the top ten. This clonotype was counted at least ten times. The antigen is not known. The clonotype originates from an adult who was a healthcare worker with PCR-confirmed SARS-CoV-2 infection or an uninfected control (not recorded which). The sample in question was whole blood, obtained at baseline.

CDR3 nucleotides: TGTGCCAGCAGTTTGGAGGGGACCGCCTACGAGCAGTACTTC. Translated: CASSLEGTAYEQYF. This sequence joins TRBV28 and TRBJ2-7, with D possibly being TRBD2 (6 bases). The CDR3 contains 14 residues. From germline, CDR1 is MDHEN and CDR2 SYDVKM. V was pared by 3 bases and J by 2 bases, with 11 bases between.